This T cell receptor (beta chain) was retrieved from a study of shared clonotypes between healthy human individuals. Study outcomes and limitations: Rarefaction curves obtained for sorted subsets showed sequencing incomplete despite large depth. Naive CD4 clonotype sharing across several donors was around 5%.

This clone has a single count. Its cognate antigen is unknown. The sample carries other DNA sequences with the same CDR3. Germline CDR1 is SGHRS and CDR2 is YFSETQ. Between the trimmed V and J ends, which lost 3 bases and 1 base, there was a span of 8 bases. CDR3 length: 14 residues. In the original processing: Without quality scores, immunoSEQ junctional reads could not be filtered like full-length reads. TCRdb keeps only in-frame clones here, not all; method: immunoSEQ multiplex PCR. Clone size and the V and J calls come from that table; the DNA yielded D and trimming. Of 2 million to 2.5 million clones listed, over 85% are singletons.

Sequences were obtained from naive CD4+ T cells sorted from blood. Indicated subset: CD45RA+ positively selected. This chain uses TRBV5-1 with TRBJ2-1; D perhaps matches TRBD2 (6 bases). The receptor's source is a young man in good health. CDR3 bases: TGCGCCAGCAGCTCGGGGGTTTCCTACAATGAGCAGTTCTTC. The encoded protein is CASSSGVSYNEQFF.